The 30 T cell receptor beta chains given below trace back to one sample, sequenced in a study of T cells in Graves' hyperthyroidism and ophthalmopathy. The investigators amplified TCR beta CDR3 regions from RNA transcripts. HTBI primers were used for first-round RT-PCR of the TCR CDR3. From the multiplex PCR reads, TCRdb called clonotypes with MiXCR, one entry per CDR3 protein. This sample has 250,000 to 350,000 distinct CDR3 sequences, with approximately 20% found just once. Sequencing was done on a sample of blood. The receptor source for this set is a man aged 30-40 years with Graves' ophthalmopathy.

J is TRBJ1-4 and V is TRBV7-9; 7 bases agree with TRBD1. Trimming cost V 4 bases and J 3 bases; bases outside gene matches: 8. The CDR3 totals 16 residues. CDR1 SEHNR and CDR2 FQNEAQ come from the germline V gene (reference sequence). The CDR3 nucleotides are TGTGCCAGCAGCTCCTTGACAGGGTTTGCTAATGAAAAACTGTTTTTT. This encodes CASSSLTGFANEKLFF.

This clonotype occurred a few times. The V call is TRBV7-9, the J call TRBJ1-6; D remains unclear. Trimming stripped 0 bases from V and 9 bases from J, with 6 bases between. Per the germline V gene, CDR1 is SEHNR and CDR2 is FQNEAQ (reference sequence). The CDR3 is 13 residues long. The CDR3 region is CASSLAGGSPLHF. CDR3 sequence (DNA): TGTGCCAGCAGCTTAGCGGGAGGTTCACCCCTCCACTTT.

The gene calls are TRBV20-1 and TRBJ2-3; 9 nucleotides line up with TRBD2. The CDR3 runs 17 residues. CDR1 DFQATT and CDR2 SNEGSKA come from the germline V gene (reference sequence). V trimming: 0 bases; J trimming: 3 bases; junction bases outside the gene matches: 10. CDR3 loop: CSARDPGWSGRTDTQYF. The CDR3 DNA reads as TGCAGTGCTAGAGACCCCGGTTGGAGCGGGAGGACAGATACGCAGTATTTT.

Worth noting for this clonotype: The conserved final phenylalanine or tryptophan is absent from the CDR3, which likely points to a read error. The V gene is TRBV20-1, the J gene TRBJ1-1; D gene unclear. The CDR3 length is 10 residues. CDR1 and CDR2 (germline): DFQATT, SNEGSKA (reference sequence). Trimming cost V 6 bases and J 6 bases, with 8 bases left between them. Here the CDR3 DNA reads TGCAGTGCGGCCATTTCTGAAGCTTTCTCT. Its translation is CSAAISEAFS.

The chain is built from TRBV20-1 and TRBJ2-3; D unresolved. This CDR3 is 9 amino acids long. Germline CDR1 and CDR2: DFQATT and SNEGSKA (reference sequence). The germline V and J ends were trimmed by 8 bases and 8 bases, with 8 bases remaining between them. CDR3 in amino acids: CSSHVTQYF. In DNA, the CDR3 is TGCAGTTCCCACGTTACGCAGTATTTT.

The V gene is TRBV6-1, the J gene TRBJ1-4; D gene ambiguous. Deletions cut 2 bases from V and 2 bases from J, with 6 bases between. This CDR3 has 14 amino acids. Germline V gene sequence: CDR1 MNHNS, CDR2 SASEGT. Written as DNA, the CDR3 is TGTGCCAGCAGTGAACATCTGACTAATGAAAAACTGTTTTTT. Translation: CASSEHLTNEKLFF.

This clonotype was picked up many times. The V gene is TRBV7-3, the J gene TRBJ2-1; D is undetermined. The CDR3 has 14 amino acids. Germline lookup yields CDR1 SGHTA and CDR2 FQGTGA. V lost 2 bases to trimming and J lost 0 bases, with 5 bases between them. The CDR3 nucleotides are TGTGCCAGCAGCTTAGGTCGCTCCTACAATGAGCAGTTCTTC. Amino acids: CASSLGRSYNEQFF.

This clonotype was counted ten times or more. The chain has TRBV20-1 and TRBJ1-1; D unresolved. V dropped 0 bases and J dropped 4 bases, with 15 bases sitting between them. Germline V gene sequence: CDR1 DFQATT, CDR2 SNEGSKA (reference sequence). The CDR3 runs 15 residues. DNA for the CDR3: TGCAGTGCTAGAGATCCGTCCGGGAGAGGCACTGAAGCTTTCTTT. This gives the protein CSARDPSGRGTEAFF.

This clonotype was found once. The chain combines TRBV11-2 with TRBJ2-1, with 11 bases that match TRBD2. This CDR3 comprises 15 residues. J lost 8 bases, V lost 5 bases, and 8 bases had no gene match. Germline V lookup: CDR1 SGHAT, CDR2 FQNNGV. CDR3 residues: CASSHGTSGLDEQFF. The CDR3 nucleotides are TGTGCCAGCAGCCATGGGACTAGCGGATTGGATGAGCAGTTCTTC.

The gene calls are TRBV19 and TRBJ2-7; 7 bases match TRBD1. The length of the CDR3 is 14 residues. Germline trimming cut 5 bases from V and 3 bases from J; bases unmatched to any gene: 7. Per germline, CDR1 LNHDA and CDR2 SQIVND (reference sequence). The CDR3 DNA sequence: TGTGCCAGTAGTTCCTCGACAGGGATCTACGAGCAGTACTTC. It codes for CASSSSTGIYEQYF.

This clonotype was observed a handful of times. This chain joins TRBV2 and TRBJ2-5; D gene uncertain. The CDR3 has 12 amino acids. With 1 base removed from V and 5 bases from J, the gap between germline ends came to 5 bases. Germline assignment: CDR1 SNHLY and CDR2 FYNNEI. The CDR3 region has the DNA TGTGCCAGCAGTGAAGGCGTGGAGACCCAGTACTTC. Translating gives CASSEGVETQYF.

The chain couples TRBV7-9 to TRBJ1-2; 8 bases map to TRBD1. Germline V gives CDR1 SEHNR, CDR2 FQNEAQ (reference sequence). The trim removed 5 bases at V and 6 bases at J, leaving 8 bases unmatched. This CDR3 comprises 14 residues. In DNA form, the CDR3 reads TGTGCCAGCAGCCCCCCAGGACAGGGTAATGGCTACACCTTC. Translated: CASSPPGQGNGYTF. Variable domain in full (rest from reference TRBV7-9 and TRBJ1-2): DTGVSQNPRHKITKRGQNVTFRCDPISEHNRLYWYRQTLGQGPEFLTYFQNEAQLEKSRLLSDRFSAERPKGSFSTLEIQRTEQGDSAMYLCASSPPGQGNGYTFGSGTRLTVV.

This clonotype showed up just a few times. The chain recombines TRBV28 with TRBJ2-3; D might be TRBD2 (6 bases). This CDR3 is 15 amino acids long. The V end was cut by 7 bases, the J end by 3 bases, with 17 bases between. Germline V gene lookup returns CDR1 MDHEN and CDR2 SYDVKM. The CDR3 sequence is CASTTSGAGTDTQYF. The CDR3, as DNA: TGTGCCAGCACAACCTCCGGAGCGGGTACAGATACGCAGTATTTT.

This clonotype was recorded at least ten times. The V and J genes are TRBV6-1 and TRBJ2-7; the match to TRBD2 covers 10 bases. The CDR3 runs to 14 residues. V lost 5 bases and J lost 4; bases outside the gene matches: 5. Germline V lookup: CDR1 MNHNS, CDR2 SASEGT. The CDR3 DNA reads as TGTGCCAGCAGTCCCGGGACTAGCGCGTACGAGCAGTACTTC. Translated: CASSPGTSAYEQYF.

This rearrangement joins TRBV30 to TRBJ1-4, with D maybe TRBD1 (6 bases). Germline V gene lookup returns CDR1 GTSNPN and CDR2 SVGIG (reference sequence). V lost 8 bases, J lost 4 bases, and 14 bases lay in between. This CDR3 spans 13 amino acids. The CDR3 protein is CAGADRHNEKLFF. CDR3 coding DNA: TGTGCCGGAGCTGACAGGCATAATGAAAAACTGTTTTTT.

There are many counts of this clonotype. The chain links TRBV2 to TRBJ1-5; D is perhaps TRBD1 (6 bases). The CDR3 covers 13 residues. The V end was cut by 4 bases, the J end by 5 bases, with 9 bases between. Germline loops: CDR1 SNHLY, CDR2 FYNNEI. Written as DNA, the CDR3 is TGTGCCAGCAGTGGGGACAACTATCAGCCCCAGCATTTT. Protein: CASSGDNYQPQHF. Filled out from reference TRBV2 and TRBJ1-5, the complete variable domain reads EPEVTQTPSHQVTQMGQEVILRCVPISNHLYFYWYRQILGQKVEFLVSFYNNEISEKSEIFDDQFSVERPDGSNFTLKIRSTKLEDSAMYFCASSGDNYQPQHFGDGTRLSIL.

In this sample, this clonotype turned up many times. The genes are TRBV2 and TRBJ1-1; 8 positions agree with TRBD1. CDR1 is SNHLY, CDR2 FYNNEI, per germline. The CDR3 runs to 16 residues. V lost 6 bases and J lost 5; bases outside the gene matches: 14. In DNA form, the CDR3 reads TGTGCCAGCAGACCCGGACAGGGCTGGGGGAAGACTGAAGCTTTCTTT. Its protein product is CASRPGQGWGKTEAFF.

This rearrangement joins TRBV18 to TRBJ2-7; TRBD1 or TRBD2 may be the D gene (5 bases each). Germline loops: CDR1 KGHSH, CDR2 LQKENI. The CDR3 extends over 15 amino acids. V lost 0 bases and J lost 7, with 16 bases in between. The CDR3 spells CASSPPGSGTGEQYF. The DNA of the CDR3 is TGTGCCAGCTCACCACCCGGATCCGGGACGGGGGAGCAGTACTTC.

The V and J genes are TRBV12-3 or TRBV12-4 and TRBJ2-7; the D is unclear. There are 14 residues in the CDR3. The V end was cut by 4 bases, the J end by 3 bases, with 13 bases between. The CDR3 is CASSSQEKLYEQYF. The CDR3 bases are TGTGCCAGCAGTTCCCAGGAGAAACTCTACGAGCAGTACTTC.

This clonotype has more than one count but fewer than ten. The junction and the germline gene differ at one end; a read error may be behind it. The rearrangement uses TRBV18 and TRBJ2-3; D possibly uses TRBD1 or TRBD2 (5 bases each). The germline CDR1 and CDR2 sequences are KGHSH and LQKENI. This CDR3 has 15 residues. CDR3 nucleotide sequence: TGTGCCAGCTGTCAAATCGGGACCAGCACAGGTACGCAGTATTTT. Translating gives CASCQIGTSTGTQYF.

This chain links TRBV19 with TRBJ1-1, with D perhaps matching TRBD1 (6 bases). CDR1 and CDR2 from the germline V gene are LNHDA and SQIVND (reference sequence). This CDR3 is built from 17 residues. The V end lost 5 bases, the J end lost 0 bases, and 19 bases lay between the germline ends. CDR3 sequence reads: CASSLYDTGTMNTEAFF. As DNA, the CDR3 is TGTGCCAGTAGTCTCTACGATACAGGGACCATGAACACTGAAGCTTTCTTT.

DNA of the CDR3: TGTGCCAGCAGCCAAGATTTTGGAAGTTTCGAGACCCAGTACTTC. Its protein product is CASSQDFGSFETQYF. The chain is built from TRBV4-2 and TRBJ2-5; no clear D gene. The CDR3 loop spans 15 amino acids. Germline V CDR1 and CDR2: LGHNA, YNFKEQ. With 0 bases removed from V and 5 bases from J, the gap between germline ends came to 13 bases.

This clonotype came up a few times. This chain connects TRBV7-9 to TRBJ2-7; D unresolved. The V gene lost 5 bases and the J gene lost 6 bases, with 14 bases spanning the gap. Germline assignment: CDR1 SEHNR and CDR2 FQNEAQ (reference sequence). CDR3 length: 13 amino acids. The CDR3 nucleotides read TGTGCCAGCAGCAGGACCGCCCAGAGCGAGCAGTACTTC. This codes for CASSRTAQSEQYF.

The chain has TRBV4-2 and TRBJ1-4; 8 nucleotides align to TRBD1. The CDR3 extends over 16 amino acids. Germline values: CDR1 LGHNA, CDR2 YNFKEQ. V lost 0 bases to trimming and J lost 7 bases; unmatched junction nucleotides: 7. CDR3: CASSQEVPDRGEKLFF. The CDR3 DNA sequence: TGTGCCAGCAGCCAAGAAGTCCCCGACAGGGGTGAAAAACTGTTTTTT.

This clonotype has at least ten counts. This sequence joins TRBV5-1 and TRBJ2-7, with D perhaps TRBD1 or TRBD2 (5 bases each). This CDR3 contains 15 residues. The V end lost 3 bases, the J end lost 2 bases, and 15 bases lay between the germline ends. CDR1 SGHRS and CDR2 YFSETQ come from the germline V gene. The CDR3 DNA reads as TGCGCCAGCAGCTCCGAGGGGCGACCCACCTACGAGCAGTACTTC. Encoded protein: CASSSEGRPTYEQYF.

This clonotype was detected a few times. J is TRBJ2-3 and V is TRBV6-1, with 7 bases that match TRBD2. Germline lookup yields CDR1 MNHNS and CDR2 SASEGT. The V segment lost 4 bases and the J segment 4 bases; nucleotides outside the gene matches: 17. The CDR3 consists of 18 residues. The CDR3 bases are TGTGCCAGCAGTGGGCGGCTAGCGGCCACCATTCACCCAGATACGCAGTATTTT. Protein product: CASSGRLAATIHPDTQYF.

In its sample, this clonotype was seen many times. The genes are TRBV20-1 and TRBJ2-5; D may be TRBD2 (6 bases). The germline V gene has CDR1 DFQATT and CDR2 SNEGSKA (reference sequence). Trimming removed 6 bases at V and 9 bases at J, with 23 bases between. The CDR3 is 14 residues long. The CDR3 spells CSAPTGTLREAQYF. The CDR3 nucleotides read TGCAGTGCGCCGACCGGGACGCTAAGGGAGGCCCAGTACTTC.

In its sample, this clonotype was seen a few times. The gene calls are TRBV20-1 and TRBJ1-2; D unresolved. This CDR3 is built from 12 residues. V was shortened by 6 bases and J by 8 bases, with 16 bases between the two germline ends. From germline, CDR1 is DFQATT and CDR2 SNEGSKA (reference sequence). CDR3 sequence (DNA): TGCAGTGCCGGTACGGGAGGCCGGGGCTACACCTTC. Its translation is CSAGTGGRGYTF.

The CDR3 nucleotides are TGTGCCTGGAGCCGACGGGTGGCGGGAGAGACCCAGTACTTC. Encoded protein: CAWSRRVAGETQYF. This chain uses TRBV30 with TRBJ2-5; tentatively, D is TRBD2 (5 bases). Germline-derived CDR1 and CDR2 are GTSNPN and SVGIG (reference sequence). V lost 3 bases and J lost 4, with 15 bases in between. The CDR3 spans 14 residues.

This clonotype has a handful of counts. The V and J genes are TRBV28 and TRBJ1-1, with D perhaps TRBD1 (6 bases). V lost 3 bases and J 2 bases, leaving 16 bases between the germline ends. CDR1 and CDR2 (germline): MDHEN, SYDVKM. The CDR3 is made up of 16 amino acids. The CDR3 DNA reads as TGTGCCAGCAGTTTGATTGGAGGGGGGCTCAACACTGAAGCTTTCTTT. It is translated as CASSLIGGGLNTEAFF.